The text below deals with one T cell receptor (beta chain). This specimen includes other DNA sequences encoding the same CDR3. CD8 cells regarded as naive lacked CD45RO, were positively chosen for CCR7, and omitted terminally differentiated effector memory CD45RA+ cells. Using immunoSEQ multiplex PCR, the repertoire was profiled, and TCRdb retains in-frame clones only, with some absent. This sample has just over 2,000,000 clones, with over 85% found just once. The data originate from a study of shared clonotypes between healthy human individuals. This clonotype was obtained from a man younger than 35 in good health. The sequenced sample was naive CD8+ T cells sorted from blood.

CDR3 residues: CASSLVGVANEQFF. The CDR3 DNA reads as TGCGCCAGCAGCTTGGTGGGAGTGGCGAATGAGCAGTTCTTC. The chain has TRBV5-1 and TRBJ2-1; possible D gene TRBD2, 5 bases. CDR1 is SGHRS, CDR2 YFSETQ, per germline. The germline V and J ends were trimmed by 0 bases and 7 bases, with 11 bases remaining between them. CDR3 length: 14 residues.